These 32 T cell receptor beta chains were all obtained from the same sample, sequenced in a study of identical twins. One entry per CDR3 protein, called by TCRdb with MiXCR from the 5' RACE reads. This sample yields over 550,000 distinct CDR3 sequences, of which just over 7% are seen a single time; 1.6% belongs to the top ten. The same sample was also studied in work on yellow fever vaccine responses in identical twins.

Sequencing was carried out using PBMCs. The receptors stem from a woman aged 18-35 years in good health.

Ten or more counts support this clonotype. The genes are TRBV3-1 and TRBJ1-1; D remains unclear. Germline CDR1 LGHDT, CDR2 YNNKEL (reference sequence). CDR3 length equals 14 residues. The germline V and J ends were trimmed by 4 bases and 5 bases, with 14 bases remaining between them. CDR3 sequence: CASSPTRTRTEAFF. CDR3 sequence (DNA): TGTGCCAGCAGCCCAACGCGGACTCGGACTGAAGCTTTCTTT.

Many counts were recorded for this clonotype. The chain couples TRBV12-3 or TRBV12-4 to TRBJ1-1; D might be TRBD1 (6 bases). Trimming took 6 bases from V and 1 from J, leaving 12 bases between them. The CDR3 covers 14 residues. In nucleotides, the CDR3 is TGTGCCAGCAGGGGGGACAACCGGAACACTGAAGCTTTCTTT. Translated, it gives CASRGDNRNTEAFF.

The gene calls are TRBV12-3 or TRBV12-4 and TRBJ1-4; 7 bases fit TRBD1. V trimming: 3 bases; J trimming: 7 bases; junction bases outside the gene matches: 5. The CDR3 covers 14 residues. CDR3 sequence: CASSFEGAVEKLFF. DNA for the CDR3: TGTGCCAGCAGTTTCGAGGGGGCGGTTGAAAAACTGTTTTTT.

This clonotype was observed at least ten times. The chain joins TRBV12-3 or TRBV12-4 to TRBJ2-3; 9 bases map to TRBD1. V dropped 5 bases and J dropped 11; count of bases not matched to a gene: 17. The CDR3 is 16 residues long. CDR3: CASSPREGQGYGKQYF. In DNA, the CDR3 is TGTGCCAGCAGTCCCAGGGAGGGACAGGGTTACGGCAAGCAGTATTTT.

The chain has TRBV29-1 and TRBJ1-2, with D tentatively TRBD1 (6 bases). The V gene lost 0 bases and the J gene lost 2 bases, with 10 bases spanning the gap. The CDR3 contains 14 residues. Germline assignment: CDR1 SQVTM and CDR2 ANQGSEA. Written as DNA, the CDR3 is TGCAGCGTTGAAGAATGGGGGGCAAACTATGGCTACACCTTC. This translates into CSVEEWGANYGYTF. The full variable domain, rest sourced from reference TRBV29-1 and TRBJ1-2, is SAVISQKPSRDICQRGTSLTIQCQVDSQVTMMFWYRQQPGQSLTLIATANQGSEATYESGFVIDKFPISRPNLTFSTLTVSNMSPEDSSIYLCSVEEWGANYGYTFGSGTRLTVV.

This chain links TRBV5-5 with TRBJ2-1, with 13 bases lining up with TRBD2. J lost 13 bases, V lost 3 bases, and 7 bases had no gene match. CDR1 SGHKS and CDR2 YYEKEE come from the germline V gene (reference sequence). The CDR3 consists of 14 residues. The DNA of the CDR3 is TGTGCCAGCAGCTGGGGACTAGCGGGAATTGCACAGTTCTTC. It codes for CASSWGLAGIAQFF.

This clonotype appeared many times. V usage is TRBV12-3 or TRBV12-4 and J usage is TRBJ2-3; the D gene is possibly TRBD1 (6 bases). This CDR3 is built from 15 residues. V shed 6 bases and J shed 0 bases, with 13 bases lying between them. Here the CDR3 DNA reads TGTGCCAGCAGGGGACACCTCATTAGCACAGATACGCAGTATTTT. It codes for CASRGHLISTDTQYF.

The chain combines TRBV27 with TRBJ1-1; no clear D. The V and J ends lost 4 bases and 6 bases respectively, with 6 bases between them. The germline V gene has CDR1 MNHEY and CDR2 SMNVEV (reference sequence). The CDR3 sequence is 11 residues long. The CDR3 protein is CASSSFAEAFF. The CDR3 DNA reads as TGTGCCAGCAGTTCCTTCGCTGAAGCTTTCTTT.

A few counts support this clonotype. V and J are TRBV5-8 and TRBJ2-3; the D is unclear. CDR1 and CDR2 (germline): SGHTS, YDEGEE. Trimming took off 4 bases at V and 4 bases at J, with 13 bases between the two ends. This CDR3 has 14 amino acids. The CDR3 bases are TGTGCCAGCAGCCCCGGGCCCAAGTCAGATACGCAGTATTTT. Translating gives CASSPGPKSDTQYF. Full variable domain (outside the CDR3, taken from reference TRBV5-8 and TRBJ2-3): EAGVTQSPTHLIKTRGQQATLRCSPISGHTSVYWYQQALGLGLQFLLWYDEGEERNRGNFPPRFSGRQFPNYSSELNVNALELEDSALYLCASSPGPKSDTQYFGPGTRLTVL.

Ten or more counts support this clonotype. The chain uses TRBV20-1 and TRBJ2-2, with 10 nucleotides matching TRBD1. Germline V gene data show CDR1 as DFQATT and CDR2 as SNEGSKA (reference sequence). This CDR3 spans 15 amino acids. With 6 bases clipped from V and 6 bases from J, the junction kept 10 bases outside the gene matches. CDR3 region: CSAQTDRGRAGELFF. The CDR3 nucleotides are TGCAGTGCGCAAACCGACAGGGGGCGCGCCGGGGAGCTGTTTTTT.

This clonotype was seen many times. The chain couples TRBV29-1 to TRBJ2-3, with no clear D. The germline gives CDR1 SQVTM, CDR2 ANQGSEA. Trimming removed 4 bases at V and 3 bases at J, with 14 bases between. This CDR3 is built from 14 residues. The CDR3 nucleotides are TGCAGCGTTGTCGTCGCAGCCAGGACAGATACGCAGTATTTT. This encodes CSVVVAARTDTQYF.

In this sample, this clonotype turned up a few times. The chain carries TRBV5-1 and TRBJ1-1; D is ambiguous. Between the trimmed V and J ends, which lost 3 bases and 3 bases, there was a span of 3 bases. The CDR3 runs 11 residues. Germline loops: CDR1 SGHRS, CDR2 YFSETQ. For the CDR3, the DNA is TGCGCCAGCAGCTCCCACACTGAAGCTTTCTTT. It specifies CASSSHTEAFF.

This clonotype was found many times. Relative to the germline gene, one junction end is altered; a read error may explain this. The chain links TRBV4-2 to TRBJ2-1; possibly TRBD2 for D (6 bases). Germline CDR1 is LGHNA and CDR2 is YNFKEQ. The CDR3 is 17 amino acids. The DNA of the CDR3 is TGTGCCAGCACCCAAGGGCGCGGGGAGAGCTCCTACAATGAGCAGTTCTTC. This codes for CASTQGRGESSYNEQFF.

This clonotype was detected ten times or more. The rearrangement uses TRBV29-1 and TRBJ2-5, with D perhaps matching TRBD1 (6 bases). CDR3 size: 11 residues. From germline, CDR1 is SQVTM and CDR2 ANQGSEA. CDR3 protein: CCFRGQETQYF. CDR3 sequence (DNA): TGCTGTTTCAGGGGACAAGAGACCCAGTACTTC. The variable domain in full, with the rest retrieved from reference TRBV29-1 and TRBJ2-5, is SAVISQKPSRDICQRGTSLTIQCQVDSQVTMMFWYRQQPGQSLTLIATANQGSEATYESGFVIDKFPISRPNLTFSTLTVSNMSPEDSSIYLCCFRGQETQYFGPGTRLLVL.

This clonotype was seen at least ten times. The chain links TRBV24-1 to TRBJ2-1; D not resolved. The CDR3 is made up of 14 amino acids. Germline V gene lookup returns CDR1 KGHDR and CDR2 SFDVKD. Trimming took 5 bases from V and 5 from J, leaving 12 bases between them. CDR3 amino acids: CATSGTAGHNEQFF. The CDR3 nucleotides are TGTGCCACCAGTGGGACGGCAGGTCACAATGAGCAGTTCTTC.

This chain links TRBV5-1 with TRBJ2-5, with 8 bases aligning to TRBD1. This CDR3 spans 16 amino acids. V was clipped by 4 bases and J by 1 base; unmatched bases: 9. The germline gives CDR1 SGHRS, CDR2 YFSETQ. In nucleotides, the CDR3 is TGCGCCAGCAGCGAGGGACAGGTGGGGTTCCAAGAGACCCAGTACTTC. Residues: CASSEGQVGFQETQYF.

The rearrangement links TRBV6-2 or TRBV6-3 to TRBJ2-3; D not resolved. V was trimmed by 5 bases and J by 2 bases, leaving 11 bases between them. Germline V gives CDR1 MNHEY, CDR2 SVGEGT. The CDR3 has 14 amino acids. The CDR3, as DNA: TGTGCCAGCAGTCGCCAGGCTTTCACAGATACGCAGTATTTT. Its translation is CASSRQAFTDTQYF.

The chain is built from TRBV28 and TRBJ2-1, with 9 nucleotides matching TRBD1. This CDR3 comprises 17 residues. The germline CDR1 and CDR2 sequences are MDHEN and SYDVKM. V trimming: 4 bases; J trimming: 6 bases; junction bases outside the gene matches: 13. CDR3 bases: TGTGCCAGCAGTTCCAATACACTCGGGACAGGGTTCAATGAGCAGTTCTTC. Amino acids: CASSSNTLGTGFNEQFF.

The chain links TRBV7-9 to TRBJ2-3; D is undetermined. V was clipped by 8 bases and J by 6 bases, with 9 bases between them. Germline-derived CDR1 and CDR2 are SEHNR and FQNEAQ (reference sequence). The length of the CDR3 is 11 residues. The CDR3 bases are TGTGCCAGCCTGCAGTTGGATACGCAGTATTTT. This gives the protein CASLQLDTQYF.

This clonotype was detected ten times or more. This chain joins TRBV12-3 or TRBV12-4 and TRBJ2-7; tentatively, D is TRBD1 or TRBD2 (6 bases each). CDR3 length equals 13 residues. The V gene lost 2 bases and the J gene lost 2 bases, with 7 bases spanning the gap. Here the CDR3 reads CASSLRGAYEQYF. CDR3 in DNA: TGTGCCAGCAGTTTAAGGGGGGCCTACGAGCAGTACTTC.

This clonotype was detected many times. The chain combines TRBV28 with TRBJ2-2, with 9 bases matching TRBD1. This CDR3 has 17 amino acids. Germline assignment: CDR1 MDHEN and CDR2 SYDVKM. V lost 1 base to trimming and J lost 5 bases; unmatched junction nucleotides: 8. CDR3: CASSLSGTGIITGELFF. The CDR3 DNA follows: TGTGCCAGCAGTTTATCGGGGACAGGGATTATAACCGGGGAGCTGTTTTTT.

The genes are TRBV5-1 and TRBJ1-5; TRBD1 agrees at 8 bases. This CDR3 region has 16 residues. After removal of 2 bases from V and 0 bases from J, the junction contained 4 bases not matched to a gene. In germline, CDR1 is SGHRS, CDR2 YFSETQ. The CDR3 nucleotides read TGCGCCAGCAGCTTATTGGGACAGGATAGCAATCAGCCCCAGCATTTT. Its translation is CASSLLGQDSNQPQHF.

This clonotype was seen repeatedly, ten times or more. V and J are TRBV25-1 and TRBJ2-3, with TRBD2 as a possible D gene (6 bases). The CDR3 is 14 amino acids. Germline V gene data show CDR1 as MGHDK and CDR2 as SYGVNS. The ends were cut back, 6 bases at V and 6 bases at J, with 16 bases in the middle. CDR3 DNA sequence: TGTGCCAGCAGCCCGACTAGAAAGAAGGATACGCAGTATTTT. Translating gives CASSPTRKKDTQYF.

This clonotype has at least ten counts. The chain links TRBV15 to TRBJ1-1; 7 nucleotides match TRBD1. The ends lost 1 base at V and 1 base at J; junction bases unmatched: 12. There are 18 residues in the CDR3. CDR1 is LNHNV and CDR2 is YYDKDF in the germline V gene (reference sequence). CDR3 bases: TGTGCCACCAGCAGAGGTATTAACTGGAGACAGGGGAACACTGAAGCTTTCTTT. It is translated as CATSRGINWRQGNTEAFF.

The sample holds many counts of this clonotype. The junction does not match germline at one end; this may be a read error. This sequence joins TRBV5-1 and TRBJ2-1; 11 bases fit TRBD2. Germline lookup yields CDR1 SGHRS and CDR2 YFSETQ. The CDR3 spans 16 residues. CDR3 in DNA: TGTGCCAGCAGCCCCACTAGCGGGAGCTCCTACAATGAGCAGTTCTTC. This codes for CASSPTSGSSYNEQFF.

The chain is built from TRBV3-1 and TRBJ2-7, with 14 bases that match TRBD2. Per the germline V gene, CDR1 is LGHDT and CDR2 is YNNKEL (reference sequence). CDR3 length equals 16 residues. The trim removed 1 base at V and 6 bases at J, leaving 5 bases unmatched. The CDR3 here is CASSQAGLAGGGEQYF. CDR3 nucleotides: TGTGCCAGCAGCCAAGCAGGACTAGCGGGAGGAGGCGAGCAGTACTTC.

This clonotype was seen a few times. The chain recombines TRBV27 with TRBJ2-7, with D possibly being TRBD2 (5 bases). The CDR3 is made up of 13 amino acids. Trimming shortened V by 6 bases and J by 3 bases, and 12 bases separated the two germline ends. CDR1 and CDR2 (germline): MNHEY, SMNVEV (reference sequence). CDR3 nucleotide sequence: TGTGCCAGCAGCCCGGGGATAATCTACGAGCAGTACTTC. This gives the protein CASSPGIIYEQYF.

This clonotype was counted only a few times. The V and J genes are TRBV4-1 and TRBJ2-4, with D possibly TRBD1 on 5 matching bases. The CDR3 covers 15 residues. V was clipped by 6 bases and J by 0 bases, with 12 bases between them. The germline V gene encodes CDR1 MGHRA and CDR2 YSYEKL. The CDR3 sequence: CASSPTGVAKNIQYF. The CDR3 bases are TGCGCCAGCAGTCCTACAGGAGTAGCCAAAAACATTCAGTACTTC.

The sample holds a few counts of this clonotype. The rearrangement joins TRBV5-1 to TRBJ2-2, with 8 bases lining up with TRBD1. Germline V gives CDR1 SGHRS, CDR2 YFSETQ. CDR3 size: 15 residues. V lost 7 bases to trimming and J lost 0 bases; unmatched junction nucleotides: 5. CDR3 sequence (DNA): TGCGCCAGCGAAAGGACAGGGTCGAACACCGGGGAGCTGTTTTTT. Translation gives CASERTGSNTGELFF.

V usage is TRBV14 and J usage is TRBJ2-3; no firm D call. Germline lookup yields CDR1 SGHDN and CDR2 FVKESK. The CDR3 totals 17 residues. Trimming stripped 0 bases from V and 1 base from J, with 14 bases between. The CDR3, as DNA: TGTGCCAGCAGCCAAGAAGTGTTCTCTAGGGGCACAGATACGCAGTATTTT. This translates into CASSQEVFSRGTDTQYF.

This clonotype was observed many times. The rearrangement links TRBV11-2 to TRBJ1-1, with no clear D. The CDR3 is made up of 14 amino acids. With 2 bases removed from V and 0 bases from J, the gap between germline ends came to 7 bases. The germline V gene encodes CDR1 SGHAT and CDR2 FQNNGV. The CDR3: CASSLQVMNTEAFF. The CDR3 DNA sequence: TGTGCCAGCAGCTTACAGGTCATGAACACTGAAGCTTTCTTT.

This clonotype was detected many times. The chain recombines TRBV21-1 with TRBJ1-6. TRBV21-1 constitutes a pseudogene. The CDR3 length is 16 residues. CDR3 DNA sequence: TGTGCCAGCAGCAAAGCGGAGGGCCGGGGAGAGTCACCCCTCCACTTT. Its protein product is CASSKAEGRGESPLHF.